Listed here is a single TCR beta chain. This clone was recorded once. No antigen is known for it. No much larger clone is present one base from it, and per-base qualities are unavailable. The protocol used for the library was the immunoSEQ multiplex PCR assay. Processing in the source paper ran as follows. To diagnose cytomegalovirus status from the catalog of TCR beta chain sequences, a statistical classification framework was built. TCRdb holds this immuneACCESS table with in-frame rearrangements only. Some clones are missing; in checked studies, unresolved V genes explain under half, and the rest has no known cause. V and J calls and clone size are those listed in that table; D and trimming were worked out from the DNA. The sample yields nearly 200,000 clones; roughly 84% were counted once. The ten largest clones take up around 15% of the sample. This sample is part of a study of cytomegalovirus exposure and HLA in healthy donors (dated by TCRdb to about 2017). For the wider study: The 500 to 700 repertoires of the first cohort and the approximately 110 validation repertoires were produced on the same platform, according to a later analysis. The aim of the study was to test whether cataloging public T cell receptors could identify signatures of past pathogen exposure. In addition to the first cohort of hundreds of subjects, a separate validation cohort of 130 or so different subjects was used. To predict cytomegalovirus infection status, the study brought together high-throughput TCR immunosequencing, statistical association of individual TCRs with disease status, and machine learning. Overall study outcomes, separate from this receptor: A total of around 150 TCR beta chains were listed by the study as associated with cytomegalovirus. Subsequent analysis determined that TCRs grouped into clusters in the first cohort also showed a tendency toward co-occurrence across the 120 validation repertoires, and approximately 94% of cluster scores exceeded 0. In vitro tests confirmed that three of the cytomegalovirus-associated TCR beta chains recognize cytomegalovirus antigens. According to the authors, the approach could potentially be generalized to other disease states and immunological phenotypes. The validation cohort had no HLA typing available for a later analysis, so co-occurrence within that cohort was assessed over all 130 or so repertoires. In both the original and validation cohorts, the classifier was reported to diagnose cytomegalovirus status with high specificity and sensitivity. Most TCR sequences were observed very rarely across donors, whereas some public TCRs were present in many individuals.

Per the germline V gene, SQVTM is the CDR1 and ANQGSEA is the CDR2. Unmatched junction bases come to 7, with V trimmed by 7 bases and J by 7 bases. The CDR3 measures 14 amino acids from cysteine to phenylalanine. Only the CDR3 region is kept as DNA, spanning 42 bases read in frame from base 1. Separate from the roughly 700-subject first cohort, the validation cohort of 90 to 150 subjects was the group to which the donors belonged. The V gene is TRBV29-1 and the J gene is TRBJ2-1; 13 nucleotides in the junction match TRBD2. Sequenced input: PBMCs. This receptor was taken from a woman aged 30 to 39 in good health and CMV-seropositive. DNA sequence: TGCAGCGCCGCACTAGCGGGAGGGTGGAATGAGCAGTTCTTC. The translation is CSAALAGGWNEQFF.